This T cell receptor beta chain was obtained from a study of blood T cells in healthy people across ages. Study outcomes and limitations: More naive CD4+ cells and higher diversity marked long-lived donors relative to aged donors.

Together with a sample-barcoded 5' primer, a J-beta primer mix was included in a second PCR lasting roughly 6 to 12 cycles. Each CDR3 protein is one row after TCRdb ran MiXCR on the 5' RACE reads. Among fewer than 1.5 million distinct CDR3 sequences listed, 42% were seen once. The V gene's germline CDR1 is MGHRA and CDR2 YSYEKL. Trimming removed 2 bases from V and 0 bases from J, with 8 bases in between. This CDR3 has 15 residues. Notes on this clonotype: What it binds is not known.

This chain joins TRBV4-1 and TRBJ2-1; D is unclear. The sequencing sample was made of blood. The receptor comes from a woman under 30 in good health. The CDR3 sequence: CASSQYRSSYNEQFF. The CDR3, as DNA: TGCGCCAGCAGCCAATACCGGAGCTCCTACAATGAGCAGTTCTTC.